Below, one TCR beta chain is given with its context. While infection was still active, Seattle patients were enrolled and then followed longitudinally. The entry originates in a study of blood T cell repertoires in COVID-19. Study-level background: Material from acute and convalescent COVID-19 was sourced from the United States, Italy and Spain. Sample material is recorded as cDNA or gDNA derived from T cells, B-cell-depleted T cells, or PBMCs.

Germline CDR1 SGHVS, CDR2 FNYEAQ. This CDR3 region has 18 residues. Trimming at V came to 2 bases and at J to 1 base, leaving 8 bases not matched to a gene. The method was immunoSEQ multiplex PCR; TCRdb's version includes in-frame clones alone and lacks a portion of them. The table has around 140,000 clones, around nine tenths seen once. The sequencing sample was made of peripheral blood. The source is a woman aged 70-85 years with COVID-19, enrolled during active disease. The chain couples TRBV7-6 to TRBJ2-4; the match to TRBD1 covers 10 bases. CDR3 DNA sequence: TGTGCCAGCAGCTTAAGGGACAGGGGCGTTTGGGCCAAAAACATTCAGTACTTC. It yields the protein CASSLRDRGVWAKNIQYF.